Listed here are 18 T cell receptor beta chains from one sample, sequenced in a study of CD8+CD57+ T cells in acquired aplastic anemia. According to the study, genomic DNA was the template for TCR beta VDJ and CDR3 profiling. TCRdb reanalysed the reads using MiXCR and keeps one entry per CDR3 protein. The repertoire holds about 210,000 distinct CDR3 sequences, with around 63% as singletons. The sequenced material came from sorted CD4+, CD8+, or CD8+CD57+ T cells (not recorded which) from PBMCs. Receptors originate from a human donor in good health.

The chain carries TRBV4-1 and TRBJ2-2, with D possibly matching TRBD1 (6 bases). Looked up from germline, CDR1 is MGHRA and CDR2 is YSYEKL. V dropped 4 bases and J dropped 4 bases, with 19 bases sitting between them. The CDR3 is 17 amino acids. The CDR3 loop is CASSPQPQGTITGELFF. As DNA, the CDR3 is TGCGCCAGCAGCCCTCAACCCCAGGGGACGATCACCGGGGAGCTGTTTTTT.

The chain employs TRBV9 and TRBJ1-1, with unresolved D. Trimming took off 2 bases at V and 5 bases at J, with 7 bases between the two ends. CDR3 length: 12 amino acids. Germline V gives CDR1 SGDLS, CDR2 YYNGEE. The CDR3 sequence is CASSVKGTEAFF. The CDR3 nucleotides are TGTGCCAGCAGCGTTAAGGGTACTGAAGCTTTCTTT.

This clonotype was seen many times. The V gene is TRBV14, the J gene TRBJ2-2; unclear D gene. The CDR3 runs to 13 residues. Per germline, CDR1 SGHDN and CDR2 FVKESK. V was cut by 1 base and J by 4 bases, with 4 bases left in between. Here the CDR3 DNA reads TGTGCCAGCAGCCAAGCTGGCACCGGGGAGCTGTTTTTT. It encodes CASSQAGTGELFF.

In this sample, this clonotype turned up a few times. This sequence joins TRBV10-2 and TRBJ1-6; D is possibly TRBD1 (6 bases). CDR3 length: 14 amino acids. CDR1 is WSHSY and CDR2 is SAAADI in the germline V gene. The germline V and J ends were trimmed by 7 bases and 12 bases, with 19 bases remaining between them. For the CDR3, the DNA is TGCGCCAGCACCACACAGGGTACGGGACTACCCCTCCACTTT. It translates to CASTTQGTGLPLHF.

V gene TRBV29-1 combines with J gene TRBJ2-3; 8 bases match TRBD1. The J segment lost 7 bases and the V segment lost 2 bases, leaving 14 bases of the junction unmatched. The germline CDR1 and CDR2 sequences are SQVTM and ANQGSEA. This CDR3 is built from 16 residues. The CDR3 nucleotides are TGCAGCGTTGAACCTGGGACAGGAGTCCCCTCACATACGCAGTATTTT. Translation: CSVEPGTGVPSHTQYF.

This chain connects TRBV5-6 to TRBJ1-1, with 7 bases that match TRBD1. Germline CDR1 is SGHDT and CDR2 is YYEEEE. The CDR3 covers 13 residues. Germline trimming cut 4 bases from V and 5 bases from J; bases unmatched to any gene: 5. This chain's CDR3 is CASSPSTGTEAFF. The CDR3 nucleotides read TGTGCCAGCAGCCCTTCGACAGGGACTGAAGCTTTCTTT.

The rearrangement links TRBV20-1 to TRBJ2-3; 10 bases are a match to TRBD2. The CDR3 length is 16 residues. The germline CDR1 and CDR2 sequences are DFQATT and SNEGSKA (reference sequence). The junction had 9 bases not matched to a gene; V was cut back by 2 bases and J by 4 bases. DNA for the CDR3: TGCAGTGCTAGATTCGGAGCGGGGGGGCCCGCAGATACGCAGTATTTT. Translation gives CSARFGAGGPADTQYF.

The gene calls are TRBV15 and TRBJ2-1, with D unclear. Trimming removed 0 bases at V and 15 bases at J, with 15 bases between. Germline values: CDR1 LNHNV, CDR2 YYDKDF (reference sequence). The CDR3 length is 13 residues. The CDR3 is CATSRDFLGWAFF. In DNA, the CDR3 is TGTGCCACCAGCAGAGATTTCCTCGGGTGGGCGTTCTTC.

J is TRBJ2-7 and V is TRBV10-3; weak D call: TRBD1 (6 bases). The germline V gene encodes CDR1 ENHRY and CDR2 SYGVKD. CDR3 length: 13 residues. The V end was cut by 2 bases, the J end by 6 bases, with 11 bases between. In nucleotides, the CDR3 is TGTGCCATCAGTGAGAAACAGGGATCCGAGCAGTACTTC. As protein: CAISEKQGSEQYF.

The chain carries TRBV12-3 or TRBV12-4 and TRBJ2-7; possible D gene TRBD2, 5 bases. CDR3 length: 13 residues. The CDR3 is CASVRQSSYEQYF. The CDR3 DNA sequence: TGTGCTAGCGTACGGCAGAGCTCCTACGAGCAGTACTTC.

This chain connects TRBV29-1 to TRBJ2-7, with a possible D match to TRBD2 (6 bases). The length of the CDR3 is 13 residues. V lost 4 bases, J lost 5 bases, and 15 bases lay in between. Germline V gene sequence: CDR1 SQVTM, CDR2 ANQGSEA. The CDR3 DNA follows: TGCAGCGTTGTTGATGGGAGGAGGGACGAGCAGTACTTC. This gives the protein CSVVDGRRDEQYF.

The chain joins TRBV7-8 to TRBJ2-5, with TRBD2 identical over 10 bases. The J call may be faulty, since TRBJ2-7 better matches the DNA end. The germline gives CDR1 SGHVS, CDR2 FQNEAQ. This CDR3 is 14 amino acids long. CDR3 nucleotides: TGTGCCAGCAGGCTAGCGGGGGAACGATACGAGCAGTACTTC. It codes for CASRLAGERYEQYF.

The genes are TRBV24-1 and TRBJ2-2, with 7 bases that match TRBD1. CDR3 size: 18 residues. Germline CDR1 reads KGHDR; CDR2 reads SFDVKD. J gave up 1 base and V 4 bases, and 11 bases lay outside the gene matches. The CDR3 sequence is CATSDTGVPTQNTGELFF. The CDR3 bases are TGTGCCACCAGTGACACAGGGGTACCCACCCAGAACACCGGGGAGCTGTTTTTT.

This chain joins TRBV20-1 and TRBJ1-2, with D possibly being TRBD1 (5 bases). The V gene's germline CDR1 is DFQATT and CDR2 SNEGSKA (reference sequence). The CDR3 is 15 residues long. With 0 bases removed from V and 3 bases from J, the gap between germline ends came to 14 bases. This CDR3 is CSARDWADSYYGYTF. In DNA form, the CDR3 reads TGCAGTGCTAGAGATTGGGCAGACAGTTACTATGGCTACACCTTC.

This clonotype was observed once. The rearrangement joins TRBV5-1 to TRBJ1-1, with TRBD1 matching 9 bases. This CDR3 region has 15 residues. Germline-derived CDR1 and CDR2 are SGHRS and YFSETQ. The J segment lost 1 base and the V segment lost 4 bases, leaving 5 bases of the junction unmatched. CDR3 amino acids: CASSITGQGNTEAFF. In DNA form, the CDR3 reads TGCGCCAGCAGCATAACGGGACAGGGGAACACTGAAGCTTTCTTT.

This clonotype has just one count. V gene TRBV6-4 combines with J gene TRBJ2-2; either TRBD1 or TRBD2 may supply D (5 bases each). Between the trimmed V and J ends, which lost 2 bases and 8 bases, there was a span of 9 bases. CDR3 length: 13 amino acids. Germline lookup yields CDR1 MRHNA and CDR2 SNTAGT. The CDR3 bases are TGTGCCAGCAGTGACGGTGAGGGGGGGGAGCTGTTTTTT. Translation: CASSDGEGGELFF.

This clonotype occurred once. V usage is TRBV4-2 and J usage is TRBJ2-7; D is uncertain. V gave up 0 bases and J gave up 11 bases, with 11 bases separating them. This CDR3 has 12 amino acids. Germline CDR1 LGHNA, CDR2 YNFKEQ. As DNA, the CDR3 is TGTGCCAGCAGCCAAGAACCAGCATCGAAGTACTTC. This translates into CASSQEPASKYF.

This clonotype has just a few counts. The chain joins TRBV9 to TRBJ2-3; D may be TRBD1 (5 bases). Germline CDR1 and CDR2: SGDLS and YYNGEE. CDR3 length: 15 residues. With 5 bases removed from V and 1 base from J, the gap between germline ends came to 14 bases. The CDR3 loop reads CASSLGQGGTDTQYF. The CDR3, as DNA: TGTGCCAGCAGTTTAGGGCAGGGTGGCACAGATACGCAGTATTTT.